The next 11 T cell receptor beta chains were all read from a single sample in a study of T cells in Graves' hyperthyroidism and ophthalmopathy. RNA transcripts yielded amplified TCR beta CDR3 regions. Using the HTBI primer set, a first-round RT-PCR was run on the TCR CDR3. TCRdb re-derived calls from the multiplex PCR reads in MiXCR, one entry per CDR3 protein. Found here are around 600,000 distinct CDR3 sequences, 14% of them singletons; the top ten hold less than 9%. The material sequenced was blood. Source of these receptors: a woman in her late teens or twenties with Graves' ophthalmopathy.

This clonotype was recorded once. A much larger clone differs by one base, so this may be a read error. The chain combines TRBV7-9 with TRBJ2-7; 8 bases fit TRBD2. This CDR3 has 17 residues. Germline V gene sequence: CDR1 SEHNR, CDR2 FQNEAQ (reference sequence). CDR3: CASSARSTAGVRYERYF. Here the CDR3 DNA reads TGTGCCAGCAGCGCCCGGTCTACAGCGGGAGTTCGGTACGAGCGGTACTTC.

At least ten counts were recorded for this clonotype. This chain uses TRBV6-2 or TRBV6-3 with TRBJ2-1; D is tentatively TRBD1 or TRBD2 (6 bases each). This CDR3 is built from 16 residues. Trimming pared 2 bases from V and 4 bases from J, leaving 15 bases between. CDR1 MNHEY and CDR2 SVGEGT come from the germline V gene. This CDR3 is CASSYGGGTLYNEQFF. The CDR3, as DNA: TGTGCCAGCAGTTACGGGGGCGGGACCCTTTACAATGAGCAGTTCTTC.

Many counts were recorded for this clonotype. J is TRBJ2-7 and V is TRBV19, with D uncertain. The CDR3 runs to 14 residues. V was shortened by 3 bases and J by 7 bases, with 16 bases between the two germline ends. Germline V CDR1 and CDR2: LNHDA, SQIVND (reference sequence). The CDR3, as DNA: TGTGCCAGTAGTATCCCCCATGACCCTTGGGAGCAGTACTTC. It codes for CASSIPHDPWEQYF. The whole variable domain, filled in from reference TRBV19 and TRBJ2-7, reads DGGITQSPKYLFRKEGQNVTLSCEQNLNHDAMYWYRQDPGQGLRLIYYSQIVNDFQKGDIAEGYSVSREKKESFPLTVTSAQKNPTAFYLCASSIPHDPWEQYFGPGTRLTVT.

There are many counts of this clonotype. V usage is TRBV7-8 and J usage is TRBJ2-4; D tentatively reads TRBD1 or TRBD2 (5 bases each). V gave up 5 bases and J gave up 7 bases, with 21 bases separating them. This CDR3 has 16 amino acids. Per the germline V gene, CDR1 is SGHVS and CDR2 is FQNEAQ. The CDR3 is CASSVGESGLANIQYF. CDR3 in DNA: TGTGCCAGCAGCGTGGGGGAGAGCGGATTAGCGAACATTCAGTACTTC.

This clonotype was detected ten times or more. V is TRBV12-3 or TRBV12-4 and J is TRBJ1-2, with D perhaps matching TRBD1 (6 bases). V shed 8 bases and J shed 1 base, with 14 bases lying between them. This CDR3 is built from 14 residues. CDR3 sequence: CASGGTSNNYGYTF. The DNA for the CDR3 is TGTGCCAGCGGAGGGACATCGAATAACTATGGCTACACCTTC.

This clonotype showed up many times. The genes are TRBV6-5 and TRBJ1-1; D ambiguous. The V gene lost 2 bases and the J gene lost 3 bases, with 16 bases spanning the gap. This CDR3 spans 16 amino acids. Germline V gene lookup returns CDR1 MNHEY and CDR2 SVGAGI. The CDR3 loop reads CASSYDAYPGDTEAFF. Written as DNA, the CDR3 is TGTGCCAGCAGTTACGACGCATATCCTGGGGACACTGAAGCTTTCTTT.

The chain couples TRBV20-1 to TRBJ1-5; D not resolved. CDR1 is DFQATT, CDR2 SNEGSKA, per germline (reference sequence). The CDR3 is made up of 16 amino acids. Trimming took off 3 bases at V and 9 bases at J, with 24 bases between the two ends. CDR3 protein: CSASPEAVFSKRPQHF. The CDR3 nucleotides are TGCAGTGCTAGTCCCGAGGCGGTTTTCTCGAAAAGGCCCCAGCATTTT.

Of note for this clonotype: This could be a read error, since a much larger clone is one nucleotide away. This sequence joins TRBV6-1 and TRBJ1-1, with 8 bases aligning to TRBD1. Per the germline V gene, CDR1 is MNHNS and CDR2 is SASEGT. The CDR3 extends over 15 amino acids. The CDR3 coding sequence is TGTGTCAGCAGTGACGGTACAGGGGGGAACACTGAAGCTTTCTTT. Translating gives CVSSDGTGGNTEAFF.

This chain connects TRBV14 to TRBJ1-4; D may be TRBD1 (6 bases). The CDR3 sequence is 15 residues long. The V end was cut by 5 bases, the J end by 8 bases, with 18 bases between. Germline values: CDR1 SGHDN, CDR2 FVKESK. The CDR3 nucleotides read TGTGCCAGCAGCGCCAGGGGAGGGGCGGAGGAAAAACTGTTTTTT. Amino acids: CASSARGGAEEKLFF.

This clonotype has more than one count but fewer than ten. This chain joins TRBV11-2 and TRBJ1-1; D remains unclear. V was cut by 2 bases and J by 0 bases, with 13 bases left in between. The germline CDR1 and CDR2 sequences are SGHAT and FQNNGV. The CDR3 contains 16 residues. The CDR3 spells CASSLSSRSLNTEAFF. The DNA for the CDR3 is TGTGCCAGCAGCTTATCCTCCCGGAGTCTGAACACTGAAGCTTTCTTT.

Details on this clonotype: A much larger clone lies a single base off, so this may be a read error. This chain links TRBV6-1 with TRBJ1-2, with D tentatively TRBD1 (6 bases). This CDR3 is built from 12 residues. Trimming removed 6 bases from V and 8 bases from J, with 13 bases in between. Germline V gene sequence: CDR1 MNHNS, CDR2 SASEGT. CDR3 sequence reads: CASSSPGVGYTF. Written as DNA, the CDR3 is TGTGCCAGCAGCTCCCCAGGGGTCGGCTACACCTTC.